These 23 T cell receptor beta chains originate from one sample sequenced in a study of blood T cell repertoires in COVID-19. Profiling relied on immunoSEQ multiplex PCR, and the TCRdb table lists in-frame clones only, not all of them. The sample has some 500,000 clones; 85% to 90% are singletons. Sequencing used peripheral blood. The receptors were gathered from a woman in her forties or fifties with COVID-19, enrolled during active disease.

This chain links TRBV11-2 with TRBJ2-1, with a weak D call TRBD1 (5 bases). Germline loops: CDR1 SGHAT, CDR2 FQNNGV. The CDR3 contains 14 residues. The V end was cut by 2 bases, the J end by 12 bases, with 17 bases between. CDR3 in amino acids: CASSLLGSRAGQFF. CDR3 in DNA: TGTGCCAGCAGCTTATTGGGTTCCAGGGCCGGGCAGTTCTTC.

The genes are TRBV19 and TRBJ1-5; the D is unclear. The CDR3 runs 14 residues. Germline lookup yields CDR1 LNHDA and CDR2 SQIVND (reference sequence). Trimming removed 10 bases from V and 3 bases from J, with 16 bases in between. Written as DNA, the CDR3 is TGTGCCACCGCGGTGAGAAGAGCCAATCAGCCCCAGCATTTT. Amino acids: CATAVRRANQPQHF.

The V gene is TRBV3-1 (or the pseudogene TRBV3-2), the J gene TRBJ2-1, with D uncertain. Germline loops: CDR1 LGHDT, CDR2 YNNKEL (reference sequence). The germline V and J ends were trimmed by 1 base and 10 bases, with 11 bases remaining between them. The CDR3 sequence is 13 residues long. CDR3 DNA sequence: TGTGCCAGCAGCCAAGGGATAGGAGCCGAGCAGTTCTTC. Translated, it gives CASSQGIGAEQFF.

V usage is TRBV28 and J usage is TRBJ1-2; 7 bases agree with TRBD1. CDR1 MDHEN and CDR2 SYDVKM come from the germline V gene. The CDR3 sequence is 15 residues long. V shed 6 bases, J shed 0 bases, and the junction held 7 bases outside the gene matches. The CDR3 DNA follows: TGTGCCAGCAGAGTAGGGACAGCGTCTAACTATGGCTACACCTTC. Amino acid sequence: CASRVGTASNYGYTF.

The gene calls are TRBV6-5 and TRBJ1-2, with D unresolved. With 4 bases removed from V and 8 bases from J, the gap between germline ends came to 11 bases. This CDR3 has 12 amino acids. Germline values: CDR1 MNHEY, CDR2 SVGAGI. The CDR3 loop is CASSSPAGGYTF. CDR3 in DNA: TGTGCCAGCAGTTCCCCGGCGGGGGGCTACACCTTC.

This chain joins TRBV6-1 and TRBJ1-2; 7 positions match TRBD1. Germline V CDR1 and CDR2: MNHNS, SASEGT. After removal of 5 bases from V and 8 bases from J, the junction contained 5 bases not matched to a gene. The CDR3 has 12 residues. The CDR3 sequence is CASSSGGQGYTF. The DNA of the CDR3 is TGTGCCAGCAGTTCAGGGGGTCAGGGCTACACCTTC.

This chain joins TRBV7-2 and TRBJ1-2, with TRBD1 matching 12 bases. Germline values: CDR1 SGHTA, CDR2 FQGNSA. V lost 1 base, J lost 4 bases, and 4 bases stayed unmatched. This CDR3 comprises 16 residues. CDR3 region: CASSLEAGQGAYGYTF. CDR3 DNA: TGTGCCAGCAGCTTAGAGGCGGGACAGGGGGCCTATGGCTACACCTTC.

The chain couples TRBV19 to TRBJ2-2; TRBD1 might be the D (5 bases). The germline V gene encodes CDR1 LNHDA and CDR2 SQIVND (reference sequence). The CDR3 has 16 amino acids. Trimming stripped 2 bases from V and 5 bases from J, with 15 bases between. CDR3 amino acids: CASSILRDFWTGELFF. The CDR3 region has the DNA TGTGCCAGTAGTATACTCAGGGATTTTTGGACCGGGGAGCTGTTTTTT.

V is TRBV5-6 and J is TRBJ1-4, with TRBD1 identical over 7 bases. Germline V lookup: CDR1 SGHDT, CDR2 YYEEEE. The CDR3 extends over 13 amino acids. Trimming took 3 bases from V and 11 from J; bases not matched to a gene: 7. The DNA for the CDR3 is TGTGCCAGCAGCTCGGCAGGGGGAAAGAAACTGTTTTTT. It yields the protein CASSSAGGKKLFF.

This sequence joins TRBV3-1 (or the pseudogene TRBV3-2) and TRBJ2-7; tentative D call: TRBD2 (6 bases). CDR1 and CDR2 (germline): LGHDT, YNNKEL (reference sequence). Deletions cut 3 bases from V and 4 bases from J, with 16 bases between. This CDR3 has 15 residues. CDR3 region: CASSQGGVVGYEQYF. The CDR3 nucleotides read TGTGCCAGCAGCCAGGGAGGCGTGGTTGGGTACGAGCAGTACTTC.

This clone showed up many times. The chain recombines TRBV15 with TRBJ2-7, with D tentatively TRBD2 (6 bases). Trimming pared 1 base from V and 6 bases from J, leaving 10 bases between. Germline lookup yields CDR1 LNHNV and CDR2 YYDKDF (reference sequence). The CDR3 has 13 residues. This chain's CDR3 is CATSRVGGSEQYF. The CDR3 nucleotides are TGTGCCACCAGCAGAGTAGGAGGGTCCGAGCAGTACTTC.

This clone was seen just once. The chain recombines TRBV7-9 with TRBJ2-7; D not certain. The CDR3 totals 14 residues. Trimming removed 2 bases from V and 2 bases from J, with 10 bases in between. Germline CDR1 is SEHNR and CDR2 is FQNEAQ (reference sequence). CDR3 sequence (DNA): TGTGCCAGCAGCTTATCACAGAAAACCTACGAGCAGTACTTC. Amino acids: CASSLSQKTYEQYF.

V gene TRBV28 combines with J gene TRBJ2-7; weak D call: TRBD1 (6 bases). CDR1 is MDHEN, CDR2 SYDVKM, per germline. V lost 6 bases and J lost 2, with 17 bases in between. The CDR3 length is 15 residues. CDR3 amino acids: CASRNSPPGAYEQYF. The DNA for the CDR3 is TGTGCCAGCAGAAATAGCCCCCCAGGGGCCTACGAGCAGTACTTC.

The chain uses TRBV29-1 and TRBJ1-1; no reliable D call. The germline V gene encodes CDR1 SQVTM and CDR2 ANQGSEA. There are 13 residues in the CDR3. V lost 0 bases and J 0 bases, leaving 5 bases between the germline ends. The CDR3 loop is CSVEDTVNTEAFF. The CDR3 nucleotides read TGCAGCGTTGAAGACACAGTGAACACTGAAGCTTTCTTT. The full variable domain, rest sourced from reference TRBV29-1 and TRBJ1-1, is SAVISQKPSRDICQRGTSLTIQCQVDSQVTMMFWYRQQPGQSLTLIATANQGSEATYESGFVIDKFPISRPNLTFSTLTVSNMSPEDSSIYLCSVEDTVNTEAFFGQGTRLTVV.

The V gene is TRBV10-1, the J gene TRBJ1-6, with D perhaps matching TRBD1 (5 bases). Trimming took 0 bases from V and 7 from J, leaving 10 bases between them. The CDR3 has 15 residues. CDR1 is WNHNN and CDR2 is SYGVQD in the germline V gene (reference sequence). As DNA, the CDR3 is TGCGCCAGCAGTGAGTCACCAGGGAAAAATTCACCCCTCCACTTT. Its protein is CASSESPGKNSPLHF.

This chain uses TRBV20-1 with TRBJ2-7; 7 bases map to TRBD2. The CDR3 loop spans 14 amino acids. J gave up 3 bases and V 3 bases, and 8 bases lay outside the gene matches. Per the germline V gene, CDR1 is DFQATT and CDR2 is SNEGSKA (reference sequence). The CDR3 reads CSASAAPGGYEQYF. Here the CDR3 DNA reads TGCAGTGCTAGTGCCGCGCCGGGGGGCTACGAGCAGTACTTC.

The CDR3: CASSSWRDRAYEQYF. DNA of the CDR3: TGTGCCAGCAGCTCATGGAGGGACAGAGCGTACGAGCAGTACTTC. This rearrangement joins TRBV7-2 to TRBJ2-7; perhaps TRBD1 as D (7 bases). The CDR3 runs to 15 residues. Germline CDR1 is SGHTA and CDR2 is FQGNSA. V dropped 4 bases and J dropped 4 bases, with 17 bases sitting between them.

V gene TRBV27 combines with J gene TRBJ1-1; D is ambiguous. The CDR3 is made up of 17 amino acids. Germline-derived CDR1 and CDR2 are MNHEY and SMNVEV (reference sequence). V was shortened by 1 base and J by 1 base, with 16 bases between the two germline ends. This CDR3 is CASSLYWGGGWNTEAFF. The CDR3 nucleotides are TGTGCCAGCAGTTTATACTGGGGAGGCGGGTGGAACACTGAAGCTTTCTTT.

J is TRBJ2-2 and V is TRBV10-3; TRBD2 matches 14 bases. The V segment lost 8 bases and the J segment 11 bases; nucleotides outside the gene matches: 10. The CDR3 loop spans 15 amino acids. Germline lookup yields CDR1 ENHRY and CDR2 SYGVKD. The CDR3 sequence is CAIGPGLAGEGELFF. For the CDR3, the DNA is TGTGCCATCGGACCGGGACTAGCGGGGGAAGGAGAGCTGTTTTTT.

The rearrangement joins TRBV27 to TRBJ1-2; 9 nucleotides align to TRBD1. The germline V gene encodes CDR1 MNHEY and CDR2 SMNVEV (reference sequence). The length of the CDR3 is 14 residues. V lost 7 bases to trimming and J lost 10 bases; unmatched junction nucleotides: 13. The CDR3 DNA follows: TGTGCCAGCACCTCTTGGGGACAGGGTGGGGCCTACACCTTC. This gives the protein CASTSWGQGGAYTF.

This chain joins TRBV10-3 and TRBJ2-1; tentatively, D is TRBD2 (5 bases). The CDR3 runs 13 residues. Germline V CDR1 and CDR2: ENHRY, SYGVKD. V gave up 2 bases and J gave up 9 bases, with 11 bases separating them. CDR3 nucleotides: TGTGCCATCAGTGAGGACCTTCGGGGTGAGCAGTTCTTC. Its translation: CAISEDLRGEQFF.

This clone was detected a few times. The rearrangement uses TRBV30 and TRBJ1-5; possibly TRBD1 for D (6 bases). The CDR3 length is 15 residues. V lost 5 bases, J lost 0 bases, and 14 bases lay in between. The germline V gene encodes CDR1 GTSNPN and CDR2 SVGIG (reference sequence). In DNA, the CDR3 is TGTGCCTGGTCGACAGGACCCTATAGCAATCAGCCCCAGCATTTT. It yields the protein CAWSTGPYSNQPQHF.

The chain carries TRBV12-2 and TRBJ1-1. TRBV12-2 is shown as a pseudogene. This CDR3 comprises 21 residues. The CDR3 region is CASRPHGEIRTIKAENTEAFF. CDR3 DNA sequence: TGTGCAAGTCGCCCTCACGGAGAGATCCGCACCATAAAGGCGGAGAACACTGAAGCTTTCTTT.